Reported below is one T cell receptor (beta chain). The antigen is unknown. This CDR3 is built from 16 residues. The ends were cut back, 2 bases at V and 3 bases at J, with 15 bases in the middle. Looked up from germline, CDR1 is SGHRS and CDR2 is YFSETQ. The entry originates in a study of cytomegalovirus exposure and HLA in healthy donors. Study-wide context: The 120 million or so unique TCR beta sequences, from about 170 million T cells, were found by an earlier analysis. Study outcomes and limitations: A few chains tied to CMV proved CMV antigen-specific in vitro.

Primers: 60 Vbeta forward and 13 Jbeta reverse. The authors' processing: A follow-up analysis tallied 70 million to 80 million unique TCR beta chains, roughly 11 million shared. The protocol was immunoSEQ multiplex PCR, while the TCRdb copy is restricted to in-frame clones and leaves out a portion. V and J calls and clone size are given by that table; D and trimming were obtained from the DNA. The sample contains more than 100,000 clones, around 74% of which appear only once. Sequenced material: PBMCs. This clonotype originated in a man aged 60-69 years in good health and CMV-seropositive. This chain connects TRBV5-1 to TRBJ2-1; weak D call: TRBD2 (6 bases). CDR3 nucleotide sequence: TGCGCCAGCAGCTTCAATAGCGGCCCCTTCTACAATGAGCAGTTCTTC. Its translation is CASSFNSGPFYNEQFF.